The next 10 T cell receptor beta chains were all read from a single sample in a study of shared clonotypes between healthy human individuals. TCRdb keeps only in-frame clones here, not all; method: immunoSEQ multiplex PCR. This table holds about 800,000 clones, 96% found once. The naive CD8 fraction comprised CD45RO-negative cells positively selected for CCR7 and excluded terminally differentiated effector memory CD45RA+ cells. Sequenced sample: naive CD8+ T cells sorted from blood. Receptors were obtained from a man in his thirties or forties in good health.

The rearrangement joins TRBV18 to TRBJ1-1; TRBD1 is a possible D gene (5 bases). The CDR3 extends over 16 amino acids. Germline V gene sequence: CDR1 KGHSH, CDR2 LQKENI. V was shortened by 3 bases and J by 0 bases, with 14 bases between the two germline ends. Here the CDR3 reads CASSPGQQVMNTEAFF. The CDR3 DNA reads as TGTGCCAGCTCACCGGGTCAACAGGTCATGAACACTGAAGCTTTCTTT.

The V call is TRBV5-5, the J call TRBJ2-3, with D hard to call. The CDR3 has 15 residues. The ends were cut back, 0 bases at V and 0 bases at J, with 8 bases in the middle. Germline CDR1 reads SGHKS; CDR2 reads YYEKEE (reference sequence). Here the CDR3 reads CASSLESASTDTQYF. The CDR3, as DNA: TGTGCCAGCAGCTTGGAGTCTGCTAGCACAGATACGCAGTATTTT.

This clone was observed once. V gene TRBV6-1 combines with J gene TRBJ2-7, with 7 bases that match TRBD1. CDR1 is MNHNS, CDR2 SASEGT, per germline. This CDR3 contains 15 residues. V was pared by 5 bases and J by 3 bases, with 10 bases of the junction left unmatched. CDR3 in DNA: TGTGCCAGCAGTCCGGTTTGGGACAGAGGCTACGAGCAGTACTTC. Translated: CASSPVWDRGYEQYF.

The DNA of the CDR3 is TGTGCCAGCATCGACACGGGACGGCAAGAGACCCAGTACTTC. Its translation: CASIDTGRQETQYF. This sequence joins TRBV5-6 and TRBJ2-5; either TRBD1 or TRBD2 may supply D (5 bases each). Trimming took off 6 bases at V and 2 bases at J, with 14 bases between the two ends. CDR1 is SGHDT, CDR2 YYEEEE, per germline. The CDR3 is 14 amino acids. The complete variable domain, with remaining parts taken from reference TRBV5-6 and TRBJ2-5, reads DAGVTQSPTHLIKTRGQQVTLRCSPKSGHDTVSWYQQALGQGPQFIFQYYEEEERQRGNFPDRFSGHQFPNYSSELNVNALLLGDSALYLCASIDTGRQETQYFGPGTRLLVL.

The rearrangement links TRBV7-9 to TRBJ1-5, with D hard to call. CDR1 is SEHNR and CDR2 is FQNEAQ in the germline V gene (reference sequence). Trimming took off 1 base at V and 6 bases at J, with 10 bases between the two ends. The CDR3 spans 14 residues. As DNA, the CDR3 is TGTGCCAGCAGCTTAGACAGTATGACTCAGCCCCAGCATTTT. It yields the protein CASSLDSMTQPQHF. Supplemented by reference TRBV7-9 and TRBJ1-5, the full variable domain reads DTGVSQNPRHKITKRGQNVTFRCDPISEHNRLYWYRQTLGQGPEFLTYFQNEAQLEKSRLLSDRFSAERPKGSFSTLEIQRTEQGDSAMYLCASSLDSMTQPQHFGDGTRLSIL.

This clone was counted a single time. The CDR3 DNA reads as TGTGCCAGCAGCTTTCCCGATAGCGGGCTATCGACCGACGAGCAGTACTTC. Residues: CASSFPDSGLSTDEQYF. V gene TRBV11-2 combines with J gene TRBJ2-7, with 7 bases identical to TRBD2. Per germline, CDR1 SGHAT and CDR2 FQNNGV. This CDR3 spans 17 amino acids. With V trimmed by 3 bases and J by 5 bases, 16 bases remained unmatched.

The rearrangement uses TRBV18 and TRBJ2-7, with D tentatively TRBD2 (5 bases). The germline gives CDR1 KGHSH, CDR2 LQKENI. Trimming removed 3 bases from V and 4 bases from J, with 28 bases in between. The CDR3 sequence is 19 residues long. For the CDR3, the DNA is TGTGCCAGCTCACCTAACCCTTACCGAGAGGCCAGTACGGGGTACGAGCAGTACTTC. Protein product: CASSPNPYREASTGYEQYF.

Regarding this clone: One end of the junction does not line up with germline, which may come from a read error. This rearrangement joins TRBV7-7 to TRBJ1-1; D ambiguous. This CDR3 region has 13 residues. Germline CDR1 reads SSHAT; CDR2 reads FNYEAQ (reference sequence). The CDR3, as DNA: TGTGCTAGCAGCTCTAGCCTCGGCACTGAAGCTTTCTTT. This translates into CASSSSLGTEAFF.

V usage is TRBV28 and J usage is TRBJ1-3; no definite D call. The germline V gene has CDR1 MDHEN and CDR2 SYDVKM. V lost 6 bases to trimming and J lost 0 bases, with 9 bases between them. The CDR3 consists of 14 residues. The CDR3 DNA follows: TGTGCCAGCAGCTCACCGCTCTCTGGAAACACCATATATTTT. The encoded protein is CASSSPLSGNTIYF.

This sequence joins TRBV6-1 and TRBJ2-1, with 9 nucleotides matching TRBD1. This CDR3 comprises 19 residues. Germline loops: CDR1 MNHNS, CDR2 SASEGT. With 0 bases clipped from V and 0 bases from J, the junction kept 9 bases outside the gene matches. The CDR3 sequence is CASSEAPGTGQFSYNEQFF. The CDR3 region has the DNA TGTGCCAGCAGTGAAGCTCCCGGGACAGGGCAGTTCTCCTACAATGAGCAGTTCTTC.